These T cell receptor beta chains were read from a single sample in a study of blood T cell repertoires in COVID-19. Generated by immunoSEQ multiplex PCR, the TCRdb table keeps only in-frame clones and is missing some. This table has 180,000 or so clones, 80% to 85% appearing once. Material for sequencing was PBMCs or T cells enriched from blood (not recorded which). These receptors all stem from a man aged 35-49 years who had recovered from COVID-19. Each CDR3 is given with its conserved first and last residue. D genes are given only for firm matches. Not every row has a clone size; where given, it reads once, few, many or a size class.

v_gene	abundance	d_gene	j_gene	CDR3nt	CDR3aa
TRBV20-1	-	-	TRBJ1-1	TGCAGTGCTAGTAGTCCCGGGACTGGGAACACTGAAGCTTTCTTT	CSASSPGTGNTEAFF
TRBV5-4	-	TRBD1	TRBJ1-2	TGTGCCAGCAGCCTAGCGGGACAGAGTTATGGCTACACCTTC	CASSLAGQSYGYTF
TRBV7-7	once	TRBD2	TRBJ2-2	TGTGCTAGCAGCGCTACCCCTAGCGGGGGGAACCCCGGGGAGCTGTTTTTT	CASSATPSGGNPGELFF
TRBV5-4	-	-	TRBJ2-5	TGTGCCAGCAGCTCGCACGGGGGTGACGAGACCCAGTACTTC	CASSSHGGDETQYF
TRBV6-5	few	-	TRBJ2-6	TGTGCCAGCAGACCCCCTAGCTCTGGGGCCAACGTCCTGACTTTC	CASRPPSSGANVLTF
TRBV6-1	-	TRBD2	TRBJ2-7	TGTGCCAGCAGTGAACAACCGGGGGGGCCCTACGAGCAGTACTTC	CASSEQPGGPYEQYF
TRBV2	few	-	TRBJ1-2	TGTGCCAGCAGGGGGACAAGTAGTCATGGCTACACCTTC	CASRGTSSHGYTF
TRBV5-6	-	-	TRBJ2-7	TGTGCCAGCAGCCCTCCCCGGTGGTCAGGATGGGAGCAGTACTTC	CASSPPRWSGWEQYF
TRBV2	-	-	TRBJ2-7	TGTGCCAGCAGCCCCGACAGGACCTACGAGCAGTACTTC	CASSPDRTYEQYF
TRBV5-1	-	TRBD1	TRBJ1-6	TGCGCCAGCAGCTTGGGGACAGGGAAAAATTCACCCCTCCACTTT	CASSLGTGKNSPLHF
TRBV13	-	TRBD2	TRBJ2-4	TGTGCCAGCAGCTTACTGGGACTAGCGGAAAAAAACATTCAGTACTTC	CASSLLGLAEKNIQYF
TRBV18	-	TRBD2	TRBJ2-1	TGTGCCAGCTCACCTTTGACTAGCGGGGGCGCTCAGGGGGCATACAATGAGCAGTTCTTC	CASSPLTSGGAQGAYNEQFF
TRBV18	few	TRBD1	TRBJ1-5	TGTGCCAGCTCACCACCGGGACAGGGGAATCAGCCCCAGCATTTT	CASSPPGQGNQPQHF
TRBV9	-	-	TRBJ1-2	TGTGCCAGCAGCGAGGGAGGGTCTGGCTATGGCTACACCTTC	CASSEGGSGYGYTF
TRBV5-1	-	-	TRBJ1-4	TGCGCCAGCAGCTCTCCCGGGTCCGAAGAAAAACTGTTTTTT	CASSSPGSEEKLFF
TRBV19	-	TRBD1	TRBJ1-4	TGTGCCAGTAGTATAGGGACAGGAAATGAAAAACTGTTTTTT	CASSIGTGNEKLFF
TRBV6-5	few	-	TRBJ2-7	TGTGCCAGCACCGAAGAGGAGCAGTACTTC	CASTEEEQYF
TRBV19	-	-	TRBJ1-5	TGTGCCAGTATAGAGGGACACCACGAGGTCGCCCAGCATTTT	CASIEGHHEVAQHF
TRBV7-9	-	-	TRBJ1-4	TGTGCCAGCAGCAACCGGGACATCTTAAATGAAAAACTGTTTTTT	CASSNRDILNEKLFF
TRBV29-1	-	TRBD2	TRBJ2-3	TGCAGCGTTCAGCGGGGGGCCCTCACAGATACGCAGTATTTT	CSVQRGALTDTQYF
TRBV4-1	-	-	TRBJ2-1	TGCGCCAGCAGCCAAAGCCAGGGTATCTACAATGAGCAGTTCTTC	CASSQSQGIYNEQFF
TRBV2	-	TRBD1	TRBJ1-3	TGTGCCAGCAGGGTACAGGGGGGCTTTGGAAACACCATATATTTT	CASRVQGGFGNTIYF
TRBV10-3	-	TRBD1	TRBJ1-1	TGTGCCATCAGTTATGCAGGGGGCGAGGCTGAAGCTTTCTTT	CAISYAGGEAEAFF
TRBV4-3	once	-	TRBJ1-6	TGCGCCAGCAGCCAAGATGGTCAGGGTATCTATTCACCCCTCCACTTT	CASSQDGQGIYSPLHF
TRBV2	-	TRBD1	TRBJ2-5	TGTGCCAGCAGTGAAGTTACAGGGGGCTCAGAGACCCAGTACTTC	CASSEVTGGSETQYF
TRBV2	-	TRBD1	TRBJ2-5	TGTGCCAGCAGTGCTGCACCGGGACAGGGGTTAGGGACCCAGTACTTC	CASSAAPGQGLGTQYF
TRBV7-9	-	-	TRBJ2-5	TGTGCCAGCAGCTACGGGGTCCGGGAGACCCAGTACTTC	CASSYGVRETQYF
TRBV4-1	-	TRBD1	TRBJ2-7	TGCGCCAGCAGCCAACATGGGACAGGGGGCCTAGGCGAGCAGTACTTC	CASSQHGTGGLGEQYF
TRBV7-8	-	-	TRBJ2-7	TGTGCCAGCAGCTTAGCAGACGGAGACTACGAGCAGTACTTC	CASSLADGDYEQYF
TRBV10-2	-	TRBD2	TRBJ2-1	TGCGCCAGCAGTGAGCCAGCGGGGGGGCGAAATGAGCAGTTCTTC	CASSEPAGGRNEQFF
TRBV5-1	-	-	TRBJ1-1	TGCGCCAGCAGCTTCTCAACACCGGGGAGAGCTTTCTTT	CASSFSTPGRAFF